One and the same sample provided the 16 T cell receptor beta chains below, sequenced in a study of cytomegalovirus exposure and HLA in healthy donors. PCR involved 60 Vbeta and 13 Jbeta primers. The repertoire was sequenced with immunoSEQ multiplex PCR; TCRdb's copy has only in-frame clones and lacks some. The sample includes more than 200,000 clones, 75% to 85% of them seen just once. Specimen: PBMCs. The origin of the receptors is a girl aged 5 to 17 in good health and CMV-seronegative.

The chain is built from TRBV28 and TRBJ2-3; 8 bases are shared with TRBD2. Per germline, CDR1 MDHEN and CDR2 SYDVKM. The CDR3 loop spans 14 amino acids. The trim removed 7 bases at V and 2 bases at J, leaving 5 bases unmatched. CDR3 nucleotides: TGTGCCAGCATGCCTAGCGGGCTCACAGATACGCAGTATTTT. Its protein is CASMPSGLTDTQYF.

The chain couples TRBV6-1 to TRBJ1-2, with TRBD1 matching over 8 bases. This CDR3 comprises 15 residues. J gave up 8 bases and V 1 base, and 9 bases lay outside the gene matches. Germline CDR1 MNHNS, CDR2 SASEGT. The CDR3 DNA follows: TGTGCCAGCAGTGAAGGTCTGAGGACAGGGACAGGCTACACCTTC. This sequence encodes CASSEGLRTGTGYTF.

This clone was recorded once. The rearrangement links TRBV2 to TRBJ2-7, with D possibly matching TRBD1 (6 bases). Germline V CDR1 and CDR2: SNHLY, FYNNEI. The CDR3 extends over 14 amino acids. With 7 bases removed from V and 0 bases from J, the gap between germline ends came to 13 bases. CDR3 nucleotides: TGTGCCAGCACCTCGACAGGTAGCTCCTACGAGCAGTACTTC. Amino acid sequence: CASTSTGSSYEQYF. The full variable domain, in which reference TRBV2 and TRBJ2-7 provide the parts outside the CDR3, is EPEVTQTPSHQVTQMGQEVILRCVPISNHLYFYWYRQILGQKVEFLVSFYNNEISEKSEIFDDQFSVERPDGSNFTLKIRSTKLEDSAMYFCASTSTGSSYEQYFGPGTRLTVT.

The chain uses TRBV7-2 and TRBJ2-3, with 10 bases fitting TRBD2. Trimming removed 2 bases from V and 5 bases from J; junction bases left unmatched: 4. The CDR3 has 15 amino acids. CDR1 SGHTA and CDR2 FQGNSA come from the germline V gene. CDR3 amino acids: CASSLIAGGKDTQYF. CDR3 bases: TGTGCCAGCAGCTTAATAGCGGGGGGCAAAGATACGCAGTATTTT.

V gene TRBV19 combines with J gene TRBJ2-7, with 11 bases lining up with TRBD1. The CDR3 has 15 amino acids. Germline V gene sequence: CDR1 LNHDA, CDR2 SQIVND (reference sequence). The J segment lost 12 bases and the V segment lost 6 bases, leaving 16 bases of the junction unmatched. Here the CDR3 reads CASSASGTGGAVMYF. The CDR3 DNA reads TGTGCCAGTAGCGCCTCCGGGACAGGGGGTGCTGTTATGTACTTC.

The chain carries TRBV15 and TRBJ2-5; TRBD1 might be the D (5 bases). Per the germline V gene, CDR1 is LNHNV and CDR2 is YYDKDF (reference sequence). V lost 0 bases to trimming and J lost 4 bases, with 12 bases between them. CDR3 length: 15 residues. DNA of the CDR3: TGTGCCACCAGCAGAGATCAGGAAGGGGCAGAGACCCAGTACTTC. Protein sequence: CATSRDQEGAETQYF.

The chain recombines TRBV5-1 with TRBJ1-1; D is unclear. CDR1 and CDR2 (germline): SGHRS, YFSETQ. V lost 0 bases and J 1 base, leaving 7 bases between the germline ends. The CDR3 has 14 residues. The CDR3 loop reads CASSLDVSNTEAFF. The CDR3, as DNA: TGCGCCAGCAGCTTGGATGTCTCGAACACTGAAGCTTTCTTT.

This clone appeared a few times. CDR3 residues: CASSSPDWRETQYF. In DNA, the CDR3 is TGTGCCAGCAGCTCCCCGGACTGGAGGGAGACCCAGTACTTC. This sequence joins TRBV7-2 and TRBJ2-5; possibly TRBD2 for D (5 bases). Per germline, CDR1 SGHTA and CDR2 FQGNSA. CDR3 length: 14 residues. V was shortened by 4 bases and J by 5 bases, with 14 bases between the two germline ends.

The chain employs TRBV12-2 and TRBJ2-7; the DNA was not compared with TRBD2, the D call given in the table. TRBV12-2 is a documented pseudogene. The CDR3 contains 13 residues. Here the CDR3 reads CASLWGLGGEQYF. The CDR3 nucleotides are TGTGCAAGTCTCTGGGGACTGGGAGGCGAGCAGTACTTC.

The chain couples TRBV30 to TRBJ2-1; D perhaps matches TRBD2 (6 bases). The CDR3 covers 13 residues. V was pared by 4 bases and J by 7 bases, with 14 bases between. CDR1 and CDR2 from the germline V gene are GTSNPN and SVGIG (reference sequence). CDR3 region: CAWNGVGGNEQFF. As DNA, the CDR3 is TGTGCCTGGAACGGAGTCGGAGGGAATGAGCAGTTCTTC.

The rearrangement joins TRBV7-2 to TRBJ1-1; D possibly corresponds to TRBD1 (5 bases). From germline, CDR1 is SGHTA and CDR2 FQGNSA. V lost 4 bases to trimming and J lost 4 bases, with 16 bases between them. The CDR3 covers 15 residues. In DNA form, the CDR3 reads TGTGCCAGCAGCTCTCAGTCAAAAGGGGTCACTGAAGCTTTCTTT. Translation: CASSSQSKGVTEAFF.

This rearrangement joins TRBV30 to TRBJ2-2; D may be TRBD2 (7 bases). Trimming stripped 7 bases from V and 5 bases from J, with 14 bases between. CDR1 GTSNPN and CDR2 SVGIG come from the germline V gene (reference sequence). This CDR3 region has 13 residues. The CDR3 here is CAYMGGATGELFF. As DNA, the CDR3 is TGTGCCTATATGGGGGGGGCGACCGGGGAGCTGTTTTTT.

In DNA, the CDR3 is TGTGCCAGTAGTAGGACACCTGTTTCCAAAAACATTCAGTACTTC. Protein: CASSRTPVSKNIQYF. This chain uses TRBV19 with TRBJ2-4, with D possibly TRBD1 on 5 matching bases. From germline, CDR1 is LNHDA and CDR2 SQIVND (reference sequence). The CDR3 is 15 residues long. V gave up 4 bases and J gave up 2 bases, with 12 bases separating them.

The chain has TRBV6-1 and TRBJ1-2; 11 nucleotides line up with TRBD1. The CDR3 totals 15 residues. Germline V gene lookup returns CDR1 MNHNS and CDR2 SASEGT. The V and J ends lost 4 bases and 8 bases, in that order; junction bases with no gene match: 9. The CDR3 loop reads CASSALGQGAQGYTF. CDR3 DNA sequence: TGTGCCAGCAGTGCCTTAGGACAGGGGGCTCAGGGCTACACCTTC.

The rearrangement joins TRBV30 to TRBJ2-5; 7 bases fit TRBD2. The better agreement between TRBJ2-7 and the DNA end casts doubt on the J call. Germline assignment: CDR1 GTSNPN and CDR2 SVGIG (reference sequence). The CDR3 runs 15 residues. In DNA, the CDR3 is TGTGCCTGGAGTGTAATACGGCGGGAGCAATACGAGCAGTACTTC. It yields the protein CAWSVIRREQYEQYF.

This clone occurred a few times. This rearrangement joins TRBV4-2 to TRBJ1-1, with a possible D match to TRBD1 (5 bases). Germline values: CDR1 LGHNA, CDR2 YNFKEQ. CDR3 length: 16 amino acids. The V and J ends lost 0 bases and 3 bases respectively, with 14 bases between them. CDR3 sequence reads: CASSQDKEGMDTEAFF. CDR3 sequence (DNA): TGTGCCAGCAGCCAAGATAAGGAGGGGATGGACACTGAAGCTTTCTTT.